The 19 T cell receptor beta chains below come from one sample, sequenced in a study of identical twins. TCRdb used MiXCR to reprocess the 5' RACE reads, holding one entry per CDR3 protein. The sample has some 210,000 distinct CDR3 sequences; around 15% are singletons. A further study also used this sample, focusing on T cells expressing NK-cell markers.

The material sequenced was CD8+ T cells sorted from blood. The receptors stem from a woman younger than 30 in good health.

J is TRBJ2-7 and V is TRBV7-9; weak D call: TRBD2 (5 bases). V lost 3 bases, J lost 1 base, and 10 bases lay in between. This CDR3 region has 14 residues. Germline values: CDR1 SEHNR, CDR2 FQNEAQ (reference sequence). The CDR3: CASSFLSGSYEQYF. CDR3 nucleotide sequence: TGTGCCAGCAGCTTTCTCTCGGGATCCTACGAGCAGTACTTC.

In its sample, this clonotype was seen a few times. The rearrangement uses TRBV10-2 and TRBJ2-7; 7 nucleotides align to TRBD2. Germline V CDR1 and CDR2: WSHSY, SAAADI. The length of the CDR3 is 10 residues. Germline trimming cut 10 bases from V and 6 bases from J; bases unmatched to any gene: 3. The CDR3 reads CATRGGEQYF. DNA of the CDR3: TGCGCCACCCGCGGGGGCGAGCAGTACTTC.

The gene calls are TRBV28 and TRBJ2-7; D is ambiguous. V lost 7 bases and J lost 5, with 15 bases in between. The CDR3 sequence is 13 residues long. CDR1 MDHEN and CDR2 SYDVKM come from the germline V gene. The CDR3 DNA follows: TGTGCCAGCATTCAACAGTGGAGACACGAGCAGTACTTC. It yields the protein CASIQQWRHEQYF.

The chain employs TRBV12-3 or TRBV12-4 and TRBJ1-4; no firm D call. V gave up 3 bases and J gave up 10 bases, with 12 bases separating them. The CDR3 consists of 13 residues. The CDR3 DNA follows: TGTGCCAGCAGTTTTATTGTAGCGGGAAAACTGTTTTTT. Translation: CASSFIVAGKLFF.

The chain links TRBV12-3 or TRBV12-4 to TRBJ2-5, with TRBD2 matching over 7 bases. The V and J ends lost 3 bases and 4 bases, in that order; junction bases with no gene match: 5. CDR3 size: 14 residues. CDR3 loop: CASSFPGGRETQYF. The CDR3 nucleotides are TGTGCCAGCAGTTTTCCAGGCGGGAGAGAGACCCAGTACTTC.

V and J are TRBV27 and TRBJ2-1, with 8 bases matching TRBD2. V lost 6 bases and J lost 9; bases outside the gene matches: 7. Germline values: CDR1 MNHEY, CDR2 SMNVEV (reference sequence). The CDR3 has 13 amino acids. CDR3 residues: CASSPGGGGEQFF. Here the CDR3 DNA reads TGTGCCAGCAGCCCCGGGGGGGGTGGTGAGCAGTTCTTC.

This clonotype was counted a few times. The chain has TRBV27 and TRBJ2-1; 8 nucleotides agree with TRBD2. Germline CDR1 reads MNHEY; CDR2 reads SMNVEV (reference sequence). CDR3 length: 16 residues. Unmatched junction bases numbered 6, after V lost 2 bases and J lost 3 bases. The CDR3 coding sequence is TGTGCCAGCAGTTTACTTTCGGGGGGGGGCTACAATGAGCAGTTCTTC. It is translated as CASSLLSGGGYNEQFF.

Here the CDR3 reads CASSQEQVNYGYTF. The CDR3 coding sequence is TGCGCCAGCAGCCAAGAACAGGTTAACTATGGCTACACCTTC. The genes are TRBV4-3 and TRBJ1-2, with D maybe TRBD1 (5 bases). The V gene's germline CDR1 is LGHNA and CDR2 YSLEER. V gave up 0 bases and J gave up 1 base, with 6 bases separating them. The CDR3 covers 14 residues.

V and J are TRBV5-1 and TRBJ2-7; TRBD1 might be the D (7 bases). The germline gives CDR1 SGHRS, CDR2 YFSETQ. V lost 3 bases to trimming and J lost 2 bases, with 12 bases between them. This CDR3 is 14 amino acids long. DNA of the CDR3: TGCGCCAGCAGCTATGCGGGACAGCCCTACGAGCAGTACTTC. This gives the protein CASSYAGQPYEQYF.

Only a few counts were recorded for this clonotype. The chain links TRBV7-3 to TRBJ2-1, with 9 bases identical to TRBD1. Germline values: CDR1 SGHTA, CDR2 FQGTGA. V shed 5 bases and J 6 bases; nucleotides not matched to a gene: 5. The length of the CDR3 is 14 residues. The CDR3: CASSPGQGPNEQFF. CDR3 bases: TGTGCCAGCAGCCCGGGACAGGGCCCCAATGAGCAGTTCTTC.

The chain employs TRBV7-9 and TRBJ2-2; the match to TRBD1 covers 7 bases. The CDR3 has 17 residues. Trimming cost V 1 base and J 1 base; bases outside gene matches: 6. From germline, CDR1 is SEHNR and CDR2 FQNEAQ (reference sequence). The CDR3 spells CASSLVRWDRNTGELFF. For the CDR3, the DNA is TGTGCCAGCAGCTTAGTCAGGTGGGACAGGAACACCGGGGAGCTGTTTTTT.

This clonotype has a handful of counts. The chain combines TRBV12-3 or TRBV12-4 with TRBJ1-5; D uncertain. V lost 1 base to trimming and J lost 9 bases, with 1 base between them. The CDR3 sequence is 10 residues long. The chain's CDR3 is CASSLGPQHF. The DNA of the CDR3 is TGTGCCAGCAGTTTAGGGCCCCAGCATTTT.

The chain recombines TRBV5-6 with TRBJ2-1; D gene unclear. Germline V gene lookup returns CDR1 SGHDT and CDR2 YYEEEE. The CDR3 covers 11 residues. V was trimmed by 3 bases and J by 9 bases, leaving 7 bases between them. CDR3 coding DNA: TGTGCCAGCAGCTCATCAATTGAGCAGTTCTTC. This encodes CASSSSIEQFF.

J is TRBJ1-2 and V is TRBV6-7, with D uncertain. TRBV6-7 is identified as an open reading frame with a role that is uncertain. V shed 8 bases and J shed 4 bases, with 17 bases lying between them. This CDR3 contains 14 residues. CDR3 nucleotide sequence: TGTGCCAGCTATCCTAGTCCAGGAGTCTATGGCTACACCTTC. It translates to CASYPSPGVYGYTF.

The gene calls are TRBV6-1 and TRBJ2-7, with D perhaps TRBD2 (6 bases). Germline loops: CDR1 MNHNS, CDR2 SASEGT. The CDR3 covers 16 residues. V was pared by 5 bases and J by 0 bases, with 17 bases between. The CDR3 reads CASSPTTLTSSYEQYF. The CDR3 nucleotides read TGTGCCAGCAGTCCCACCACCCTGACTAGCTCCTACGAGCAGTACTTC.

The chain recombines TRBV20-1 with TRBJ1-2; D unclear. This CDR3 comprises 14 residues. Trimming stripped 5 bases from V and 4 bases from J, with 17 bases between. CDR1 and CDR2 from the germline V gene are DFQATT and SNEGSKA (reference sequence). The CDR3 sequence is CSAVEANSLYGYTF. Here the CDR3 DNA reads TGCAGTGCTGTGGAAGCCAATTCTCTCTATGGCTACACCTTC.

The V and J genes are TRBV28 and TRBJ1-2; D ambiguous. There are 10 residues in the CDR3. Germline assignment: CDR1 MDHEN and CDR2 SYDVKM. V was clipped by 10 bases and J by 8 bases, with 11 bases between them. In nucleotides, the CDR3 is TGTGCCACCCTCAGTACCGGCTACACCTTC. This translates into CATLSTGYTF.

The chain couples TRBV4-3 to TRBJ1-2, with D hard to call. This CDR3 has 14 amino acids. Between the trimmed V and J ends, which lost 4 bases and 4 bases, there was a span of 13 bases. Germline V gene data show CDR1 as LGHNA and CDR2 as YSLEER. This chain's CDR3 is CASSLYTVFYGYTF. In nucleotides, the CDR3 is TGCGCCAGCAGCCTCTACACGGTATTCTATGGCTACACCTTC.

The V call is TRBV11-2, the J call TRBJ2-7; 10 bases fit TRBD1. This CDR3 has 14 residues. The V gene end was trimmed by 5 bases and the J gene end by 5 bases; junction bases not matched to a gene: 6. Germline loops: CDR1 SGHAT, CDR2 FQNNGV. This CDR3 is CASSHSGTGDEQYF. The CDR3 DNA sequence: TGTGCCAGCAGCCATTCCGGGACAGGGGACGAGCAGTACTTC.